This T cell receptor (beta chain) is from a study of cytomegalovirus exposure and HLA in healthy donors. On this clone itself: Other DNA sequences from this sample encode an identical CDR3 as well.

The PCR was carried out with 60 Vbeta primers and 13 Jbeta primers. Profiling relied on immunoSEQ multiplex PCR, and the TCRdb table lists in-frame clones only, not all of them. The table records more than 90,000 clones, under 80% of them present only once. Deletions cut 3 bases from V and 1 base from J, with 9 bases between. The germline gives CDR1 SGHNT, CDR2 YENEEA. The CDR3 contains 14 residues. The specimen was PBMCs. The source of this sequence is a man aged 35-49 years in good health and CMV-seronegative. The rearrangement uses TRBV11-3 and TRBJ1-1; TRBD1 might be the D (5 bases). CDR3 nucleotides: TGTGCCAGCAGCTTGGGGGGACGGAACACTGAAGCTTTCTTT. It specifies CASSLGGRNTEAFF.